The 5 T cell receptor beta chains below come from one sample, sequenced in a study of T-cell reconstitution after alpha-beta-depleted transplantation in children. Unique molecular identifiers were used to barcode this TCRbeta library. One entry per CDR3 protein, called by TCRdb with MiXCR from the PCR reads. The sample has a few hundred thousand distinct CDR3 sequences; approximately 6.9% are singletons. Sequenced here: PBMCs, sampled before TCRalphabeta/CD19-depleted stem cell transplant. These receptor sequences come from a boy younger than 10 with acute lymphoblastic leukemia, due to receive a stem cell transplant.

This clonotype was observed at least ten times. V gene TRBV3-1 combines with J gene TRBJ2-7; perhaps D is TRBD1 or TRBD2 (5 bases each). The CDR3 length is 14 residues. Germline CDR1 and CDR2: LGHDT and YNNKEL (reference sequence). Trimming removed 0 bases at V and 3 bases at J, with 9 bases between. CDR3 residues: CASSQDGTDYEQYF. CDR3 nucleotides: TGTGCCAGCAGCCAAGATGGGACGGACTACGAGCAGTACTTC.

The V gene is TRBV28, the J gene TRBJ2-6; D may be TRBD2 (7 bases). The CDR3 is 16 residues long. V lost 2 bases and J 4 bases, leaving 12 bases between the germline ends. Germline CDR1 and CDR2: MDHEN and SYDVKM. The CDR3 region is CASSLGGAGGANVLTF. In DNA, the CDR3 is TGTGCCAGCAGTTTAGGGGGGGCTGGAGGGGCCAACGTCCTGACTTTC.

In its sample, this clonotype was seen many times. The chain recombines TRBV18 with TRBJ2-3, with D hard to call. Germline V gene data show CDR1 as KGHSH and CDR2 as LQKENI. Deletions cut 8 bases from V and 5 bases from J, with 8 bases between. The CDR3 is 11 residues long. CDR3 DNA: TGTGCCAGCGCGGAAAAAGATACGCAGTATTTT. As protein: CASAEKDTQYF.

This clonotype was detected ten times or more. This rearrangement joins TRBV10-3 to TRBJ1-1, with D tentatively TRBD1 (6 bases). The CDR3 spans 15 residues. Looked up from germline, CDR1 is ENHRY and CDR2 is SYGVKD. Trimming removed 3 bases at V and 5 bases at J, with 16 bases between. CDR3: CAISDLTGEGTEAFF. Here the CDR3 DNA reads TGTGCCATCAGTGACCTGACAGGCGAGGGGACTGAAGCTTTCTTT.

This clonotype occurred a few times. V and J are TRBV12-3 or TRBV12-4 and TRBJ2-1; 12 bases are a match to TRBD1. This CDR3 is built from 15 residues. V was pared by 6 bases and J by 6 bases, with 6 bases of the junction left unmatched. Written as DNA, the CDR3 is TGTGCCAGCAGCAGGGGACAGGGGGCATTCAATGAGCAGTTCTTC. As protein: CASSRGQGAFNEQFF.